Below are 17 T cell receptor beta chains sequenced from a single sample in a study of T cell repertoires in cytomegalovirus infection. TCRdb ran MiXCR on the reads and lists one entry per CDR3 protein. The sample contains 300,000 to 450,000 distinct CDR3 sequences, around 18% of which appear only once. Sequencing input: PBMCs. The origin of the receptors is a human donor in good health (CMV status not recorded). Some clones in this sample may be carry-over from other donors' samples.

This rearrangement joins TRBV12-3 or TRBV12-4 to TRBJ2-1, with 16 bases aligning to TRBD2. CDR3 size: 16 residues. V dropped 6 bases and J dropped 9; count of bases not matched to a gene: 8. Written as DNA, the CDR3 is TGTGCCAGCAGAGCGGGACTAGCGGGGGGGCCGGTTGAGCAGTTCTTC. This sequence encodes CASRAGLAGGPVEQFF.

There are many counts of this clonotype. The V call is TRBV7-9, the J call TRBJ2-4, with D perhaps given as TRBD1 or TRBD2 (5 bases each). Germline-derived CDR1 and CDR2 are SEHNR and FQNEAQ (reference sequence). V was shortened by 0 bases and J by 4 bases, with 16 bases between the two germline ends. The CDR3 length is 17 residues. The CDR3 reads CASSLAPGRQRKNIQYF. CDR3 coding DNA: TGTGCCAGCAGCTTAGCCCCGGGACGCCAGAGAAAAAACATTCAGTACTTC. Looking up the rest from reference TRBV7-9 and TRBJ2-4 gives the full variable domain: DTGVSQNPRHKITKRGQNVTFRCDPISEHNRLYWYRQTLGQGPEFLTYFQNEAQLEKSRLLSDRFSAERPKGSFSTLEIQRTEQGDSAMYLCASSLAPGRQRKNIQYFGAGTRLSVL.

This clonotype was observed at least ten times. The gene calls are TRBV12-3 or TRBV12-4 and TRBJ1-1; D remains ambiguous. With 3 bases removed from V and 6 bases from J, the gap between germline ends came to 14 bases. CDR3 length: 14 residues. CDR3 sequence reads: CASSLWWSSSEAFF. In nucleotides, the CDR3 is TGTGCCAGCAGTTTGTGGTGGTCCTCGTCTGAAGCTTTCTTT.

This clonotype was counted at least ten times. The CDR3 sequence is CASSLLTGEANQPQHF. CDR3 in DNA: TGTGCCAGCAGCTTACTCACAGGGGAGGCCAATCAGCCCCAGCATTTT. The rearrangement links TRBV7-8 to TRBJ1-5, with 7 bases identical to TRBD1. Germline CDR1 is SGHVS and CDR2 is FQNEAQ. CDR3 length: 16 residues. Trimming took 2 bases from V and 3 from J; bases not matched to a gene: 7.

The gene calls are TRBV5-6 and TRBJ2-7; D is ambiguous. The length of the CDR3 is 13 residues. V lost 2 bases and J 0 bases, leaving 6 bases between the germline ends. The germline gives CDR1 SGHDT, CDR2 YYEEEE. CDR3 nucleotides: TGTGCCAGCAGCTTTCGGGTCTCCTACGAGCAGTACTTC. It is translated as CASSFRVSYEQYF.

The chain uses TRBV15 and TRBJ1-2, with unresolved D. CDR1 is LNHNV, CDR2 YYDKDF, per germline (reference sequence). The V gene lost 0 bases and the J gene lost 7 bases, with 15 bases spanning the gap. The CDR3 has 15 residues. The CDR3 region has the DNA TGTGCCACCAGCAGAGATCACAACACACTCCGTGGCTACACCTTC. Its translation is CATSRDHNTLRGYTF.

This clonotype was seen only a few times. CDR3 bases: TGTGCCAGCAGCCAAGATTTGATAGGACGGTTTAATTCACCCCTCCACTTT. Encoded protein: CASSQDLIGRFNSPLHF. J is TRBJ1-6 and V is TRBV4-2; D remains unclear. The CDR3 runs to 17 residues. Germline-derived CDR1 and CDR2 are LGHNA and YNFKEQ. V shed 0 bases and J shed 6 bases, with 15 bases lying between them.

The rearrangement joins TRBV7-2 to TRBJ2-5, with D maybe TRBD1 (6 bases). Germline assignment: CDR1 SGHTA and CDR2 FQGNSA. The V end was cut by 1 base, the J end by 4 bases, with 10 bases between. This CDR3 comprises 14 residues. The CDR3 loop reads CASSLGYRAETQYF. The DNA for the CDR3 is TGTGCCAGCAGCTTAGGGTACAGGGCAGAGACCCAGTACTTC.

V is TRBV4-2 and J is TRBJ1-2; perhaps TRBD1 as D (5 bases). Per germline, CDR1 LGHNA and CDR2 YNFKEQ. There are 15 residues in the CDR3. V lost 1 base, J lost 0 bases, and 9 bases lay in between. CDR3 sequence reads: CASSQGQTSNYGYTF. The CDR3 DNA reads TGTGCCAGCAGCCAAGGACAGACATCTAACTATGGCTACACCTTC.

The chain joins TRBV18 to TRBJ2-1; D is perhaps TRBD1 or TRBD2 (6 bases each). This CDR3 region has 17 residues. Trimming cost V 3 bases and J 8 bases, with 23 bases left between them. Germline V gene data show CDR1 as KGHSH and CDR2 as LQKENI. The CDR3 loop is CASSPSPGEAERDEQFF. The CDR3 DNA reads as TGTGCCAGCTCACCCAGCCCAGGGGAGGCCGAGAGGGATGAGCAGTTCTTC.

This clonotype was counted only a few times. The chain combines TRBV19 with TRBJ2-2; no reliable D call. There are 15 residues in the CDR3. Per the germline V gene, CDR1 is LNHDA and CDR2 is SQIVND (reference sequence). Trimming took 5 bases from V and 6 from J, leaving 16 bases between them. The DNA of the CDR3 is TGTGCCAGTAGTTGGTCTAGTTCGATCCCCGGGGAGCTGTTTTTT. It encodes CASSWSSSIPGELFF.

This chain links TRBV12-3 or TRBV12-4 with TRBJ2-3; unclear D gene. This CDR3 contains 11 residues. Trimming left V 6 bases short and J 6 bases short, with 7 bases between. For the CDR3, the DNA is TGTGCCAGCAGGCTTGGCGATACGCAGTATTTT. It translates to CASRLGDTQYF.

For the CDR3, the DNA is TGTGCCAGCAGTTTACCAACCCTAGGACTCATGTTAAACAATGAGCAGTTCTTC. It yields the protein CASSLPTLGLMLNNEQFF. The chain recombines TRBV12-3 or TRBV12-4 with TRBJ2-1, with D possibly TRBD2 on 5 matching bases. Trimming removed 2 bases at V and 5 bases at J, with 22 bases between. This CDR3 is 18 amino acids long.

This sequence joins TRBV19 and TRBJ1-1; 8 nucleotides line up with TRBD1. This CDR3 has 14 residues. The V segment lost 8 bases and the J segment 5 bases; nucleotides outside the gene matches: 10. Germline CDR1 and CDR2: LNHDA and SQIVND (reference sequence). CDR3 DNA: TGTGCCAGTTTAAGACAGGGGCAGGTAACTGAAGCTTTCTTT. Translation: CASLRQGQVTEAFF.

CDR3 sequence (DNA): TGTGCCAGCAGCTCGGGACTACTAAACTACAATGAGCAGTTCTTC. Translation gives CASSSGLLNYNEQFF. This chain links TRBV5-4 with TRBJ2-1; TRBD2 aligns across 7 bases. The CDR3 totals 15 residues. Germline V CDR1 and CDR2: SGHNT, YYREEE (reference sequence). After removal of 3 bases from V and 3 bases from J, the junction contained 6 bases not matched to a gene.

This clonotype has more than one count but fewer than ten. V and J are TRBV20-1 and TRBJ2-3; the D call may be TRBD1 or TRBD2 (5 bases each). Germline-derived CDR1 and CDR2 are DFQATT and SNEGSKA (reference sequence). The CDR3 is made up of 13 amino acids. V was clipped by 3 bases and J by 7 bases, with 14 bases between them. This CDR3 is CSARGPKGNTQYF. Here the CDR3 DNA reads TGCAGTGCTAGGGGACCGAAGGGGAATACGCAGTATTTT.

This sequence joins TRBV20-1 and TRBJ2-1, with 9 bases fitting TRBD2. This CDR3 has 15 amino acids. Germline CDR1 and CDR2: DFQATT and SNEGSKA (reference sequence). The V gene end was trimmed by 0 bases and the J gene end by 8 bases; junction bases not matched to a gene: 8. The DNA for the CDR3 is TGCAGTGCTAGAGATACGGCGGGAGGGCTTTATGAGCAGTTCTTC. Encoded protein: CSARDTAGGLYEQFF.